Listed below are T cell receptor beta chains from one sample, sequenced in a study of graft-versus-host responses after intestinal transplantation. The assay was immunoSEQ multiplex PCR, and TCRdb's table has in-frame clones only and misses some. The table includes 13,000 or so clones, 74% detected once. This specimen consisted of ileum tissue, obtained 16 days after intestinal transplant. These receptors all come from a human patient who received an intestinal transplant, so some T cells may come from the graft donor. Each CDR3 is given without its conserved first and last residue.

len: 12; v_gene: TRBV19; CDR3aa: ASSWRGVSNEQF
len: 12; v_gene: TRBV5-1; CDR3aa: ASSLAEGAYGYT
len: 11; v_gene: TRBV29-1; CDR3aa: SVVDRGGYGYT
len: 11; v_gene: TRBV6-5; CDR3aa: ASRRGPSTEAF
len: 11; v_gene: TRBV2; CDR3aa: ASSEGDRYGYT
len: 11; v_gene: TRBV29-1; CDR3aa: SVVNVRLTEQF
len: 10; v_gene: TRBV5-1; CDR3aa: ASSSNQETQY
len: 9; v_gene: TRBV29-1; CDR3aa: SVWGGGELF
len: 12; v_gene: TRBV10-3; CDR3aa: AIRGGRVPREAF
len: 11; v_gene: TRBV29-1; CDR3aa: SAARTGDYGYT
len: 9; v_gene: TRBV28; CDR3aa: ASSLLYEQY
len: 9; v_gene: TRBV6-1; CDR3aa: ASVIGAEAF
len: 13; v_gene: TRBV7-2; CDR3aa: ASSAGTGRAYEQY
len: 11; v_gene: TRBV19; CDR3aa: ASSLTLYNEQF
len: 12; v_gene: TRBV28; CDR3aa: ASSSPRTGTEAF
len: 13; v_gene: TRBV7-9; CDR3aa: ASSPTTPSLYGYT
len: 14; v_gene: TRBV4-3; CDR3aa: ASSQESRDRTDEQY
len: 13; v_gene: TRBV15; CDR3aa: ATSRAGAGHTEAF
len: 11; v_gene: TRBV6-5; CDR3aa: ATHERDTGELF
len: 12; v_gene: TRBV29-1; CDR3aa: SVRDRADTGELF
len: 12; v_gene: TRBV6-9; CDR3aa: ASSLSGGPYEQY
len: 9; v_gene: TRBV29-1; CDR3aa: SVGGEETQY
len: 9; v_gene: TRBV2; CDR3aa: ASRRERGYT
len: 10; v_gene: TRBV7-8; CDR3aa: ASSLGGLEQF
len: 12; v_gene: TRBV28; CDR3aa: ASSLIWLYQPQH
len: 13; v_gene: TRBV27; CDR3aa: ASGEVAGATYEQY
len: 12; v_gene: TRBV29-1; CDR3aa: SVQQGTGRNGYT
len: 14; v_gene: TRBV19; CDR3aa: ASSITPGQINYGYT
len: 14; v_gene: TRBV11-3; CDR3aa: ASSFSSTGTQETQY
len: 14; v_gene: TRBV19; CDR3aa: ASSIVGLAGFGEQF
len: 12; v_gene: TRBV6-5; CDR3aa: ASSLGSGANVLT
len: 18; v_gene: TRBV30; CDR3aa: AWSLTEDMDQQGRWNTIY
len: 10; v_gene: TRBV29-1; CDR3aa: SVGDRGTEAF
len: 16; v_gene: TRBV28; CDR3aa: ASRTLILGPANTGELF
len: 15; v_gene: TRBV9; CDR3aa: ASSPSEGAGLYNEQF
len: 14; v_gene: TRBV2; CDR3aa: ASLRAGTSNTGELF
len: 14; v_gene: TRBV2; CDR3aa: ASSPTPGLKTYEQY
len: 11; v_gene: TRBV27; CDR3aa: ASSSGAEYEQY
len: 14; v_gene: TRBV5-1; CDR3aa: ASSYKSEAAYNEQF
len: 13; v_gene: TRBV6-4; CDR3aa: ASSVRDRGMGEQF
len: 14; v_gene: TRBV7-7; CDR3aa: ASSVNRDNQTDTQY